The 12 T cell receptor beta chains reported below all come from one sample, sequenced in a study of human T cells and chemical hapten exposure. TCRdb fed the RACE reads into MiXCR, producing one record per CDR3 protein. Here the sample spans around 300,000 distinct CDR3 sequences, around 5% being singletons. Stated time point: pre-sensitization, week 0. The sample's treatment: therapeutic diphenylcyclopropenone sensitization with weekly scalp DPC. The sample consisted of whole blood, taken in connection with sensitization to the hapten diphenylcyclopropenone (DPC). The receptors come from a woman between 18 and 29 years old with alopecia areata. Some clones in this sample may be carry-over from other donors' samples.

The rearrangement links TRBV20-1 to TRBJ2-7; possible D gene TRBD1, 6 bases. CDR1 DFQATT and CDR2 SNEGSKA come from the germline V gene (reference sequence). The germline V and J ends were trimmed by 1 base and 0 bases, with 16 bases remaining between them. The CDR3 consists of 16 residues. The CDR3 spells CSARGYRERSSYEQYF. CDR3 in DNA: TGCAGTGCTAGAGGATACAGGGAAAGAAGCTCCTACGAGCAGTACTTC.

This clonotype was picked up a small number of times. The chain links TRBV5-1 to TRBJ1-6; D uncertain. The germline gives CDR1 SGHRS, CDR2 YFSETQ. Trimming cost V 2 bases and J 7 bases, with 4 bases left between them. The CDR3 sequence is 12 residues long. This CDR3 is CASSFQNSPLHF. The CDR3 DNA sequence: TGCGCCAGCAGCTTCCAGAATTCACCCCTCCACTTT. Drawing the rest from reference TRBV5-1 and TRBJ1-6, the complete variable domain is KAGVTQTPRYLIKTRGQQVTLSCSPISGHRSVSWYQQTPGQGLQFLFEYFSETQRNKGNFPGRFSGRQFSNSRSEMNVSTLELGDSALYLCASSFQNSPLHFGNGTRLTVT.

The chain couples TRBV11-3 to TRBJ2-7; D might be TRBD1 (5 bases). V was shortened by 3 bases and J by 5 bases, with 11 bases between the two germline ends. In germline, CDR1 is SGHNT, CDR2 YENEEA. CDR3 length equals 13 residues. The CDR3 sequence: CASSLQLRDEQYF. In DNA, the CDR3 is TGTGCCAGCAGCTTGCAGCTCAGGGACGAGCAGTACTTC.

The V and J genes are TRBV4-1 and TRBJ1-1; maybe TRBD1 (5 bases). In germline, CDR1 is MGHRA, CDR2 YSYEKL. V shed 3 bases and J shed 1 base, with 9 bases lying between them. The CDR3 runs 14 residues. The CDR3 nucleotides read TGCGCCAGCAGCCAGAAACAGGAGAACACTGAAGCTTTCTTT. This codes for CASSQKQENTEAFF.

This clonotype was observed many times. The J gene is TRBJ2-3, the V gene TRBV7-9; D possibly matches TRBD1 or TRBD2 (5 bases each). CDR1 is SEHNR, CDR2 FQNEAQ, per germline (reference sequence). V dropped 11 bases and J dropped 0 bases, with 18 bases sitting between them. This CDR3 region has 15 residues. The DNA of the CDR3 is TGTGCCGGCCAAGAGGGGAGAAGGAGCACAGATACGCAGTATTTT. Its translation is CAGQEGRRSTDTQYF.

This clonotype was seen only once. The chain employs TRBV6-4 and TRBJ2-3, with TRBD2 identical over 11 bases. The CDR3 has 16 amino acids. Trimming removed 3 bases from V and 0 bases from J; junction bases left unmatched: 2. Germline V gene sequence: CDR1 MRHNA, CDR2 SNTAGT. CDR3 sequence (DNA): TGTGCCAGCAGTGAAGTAGCGGGGGGGAGCACAGATACGCAGTATTTT. It is translated as CASSEVAGGSTDTQYF.

There are many counts of this clonotype. This chain joins TRBV11-3 and TRBJ2-2; D may be TRBD2 (5 bases). The CDR3 is 14 residues long. The V end lost 4 bases, the J end lost 3 bases, and 9 bases lay between the germline ends. Germline V CDR1 and CDR2: SGHNT, YENEEA. CDR3: CASSSDGDTGELFF. DNA for the CDR3: TGTGCCAGCAGCTCGGACGGGGACACCGGGGAGCTGTTTTTT.

This clonotype was counted many times. The chain joins TRBV20-1 to TRBJ1-2; tentative D call: TRBD1 (6 bases). The CDR3 consists of 13 residues. Trimming left V 8 bases short and J 3 bases short, with 16 bases between. CDR1 and CDR2 from the germline V gene are DFQATT and SNEGSKA (reference sequence). The CDR3 DNA is TGCAGTACACCCCCGGGGGCGGACTATGGCTACACCTTC. Amino acid sequence: CSTPPGADYGYTF.

The chain recombines TRBV6-5 with TRBJ2-2; TRBD2 aligns across 8 bases. The V segment lost 0 bases and the J segment 1 base; nucleotides outside the gene matches: 4. The CDR3 is made up of 17 amino acids. Germline-derived CDR1 and CDR2 are MNHEY and SVGAGI. CDR3 amino acids: CASSYSLAVGNTGELFF. The CDR3, as DNA: TGTGCCAGCAGTTACTCACTAGCGGTCGGGAACACCGGGGAGCTGTTTTTT.

The chain recombines TRBV11-3 with TRBJ2-1; D call uncertain. V was cut by 3 bases and J by 0 bases, with 12 bases left in between. Germline CDR1 and CDR2: SGHNT and YENEEA. The CDR3 has 16 amino acids. The CDR3 DNA follows: TGTGCCAGCAGCTTGTCCCCGGTAGACTCCTACAATGAGCAGTTCTTC. It is translated as CASSLSPVDSYNEQFF.

This clonotype showed up many times. The gene calls are TRBV6-5 and TRBJ1-1, with D unclear. CDR3 length: 17 amino acids. Germline-derived CDR1 and CDR2 are MNHEY and SVGAGI. Trimming removed 4 bases from V and 0 bases from J, with 18 bases in between. The CDR3 loop is CASSSPGYRGVNTEAFF. In nucleotides, the CDR3 is TGTGCCAGCAGTTCCCCAGGCTACCGCGGGGTGAACACTGAAGCTTTCTTT.

The V and J genes are TRBV6-2 or TRBV6-3 and TRBJ1-1; D gene unclear. The length of the CDR3 is 14 residues. Between the trimmed V and J ends, which lost 2 bases and 7 bases, there was a span of 14 bases. Germline assignment: CDR1 MNHEY and CDR2 SVGEGT. The DNA for the CDR3 is TGTGCCAGCAGTTACCCACAGACCCCAGGTGAAGCTTTCTTT. It codes for CASSYPQTPGEAFF.